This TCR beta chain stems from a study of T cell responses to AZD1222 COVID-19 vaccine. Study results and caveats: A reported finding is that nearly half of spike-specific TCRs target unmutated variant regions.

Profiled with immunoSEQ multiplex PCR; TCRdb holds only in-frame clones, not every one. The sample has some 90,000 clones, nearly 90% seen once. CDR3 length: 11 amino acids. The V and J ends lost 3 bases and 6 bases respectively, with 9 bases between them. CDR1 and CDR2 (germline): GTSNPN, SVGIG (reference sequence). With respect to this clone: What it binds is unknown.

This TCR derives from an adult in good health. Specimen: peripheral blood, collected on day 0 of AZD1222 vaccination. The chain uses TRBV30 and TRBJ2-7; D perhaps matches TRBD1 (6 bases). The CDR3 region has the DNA TGTGCCTGGAGAACAGGGCCCGAGCAGTACTTC. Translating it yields CAWRTGPEQYF.